The sequence of this TCR beta chain was determined in a study of yellow fever vaccine responses in identical twins. As to this clonotype: Its cognate antigen is unknown.

CDR3 length: 17 amino acids. Looked up from germline, CDR1 is MGHRA and CDR2 is YSYEKL. V was pared by 5 bases and J by 0 bases, with 19 bases between. Using its own MiXCR run on the RT-PCR reads, TCRdb lists one record per CDR3 protein. The table includes about 4,200 distinct CDR3 sequences, roughly 85% detected once. Overall study findings and caveats: Vaccine-induced T cell responses in twins were reportedly observed to appear partly convergent, partly personalized.

This TCR was recovered from a young woman who received the yellow fever vaccine. The material sequenced was T cells from blood (PBMCs), unsorted or a sorted subset (not recorded which), taken before or after yellow fever vaccination (not recorded which). This chain joins TRBV4-1 and TRBJ2-5; D might be TRBD2 (7 bases). This CDR3 reads CASSYRDVGGYQETQYF. CDR3 DNA: TGCGCCAGCAGCTACAGGGACGTGGGAGGGTACCAAGAGACCCAGTACTTC.